These T cell receptor beta chains were read from a single sample in a study of CD8 T cells in ankylosing spondylitis. TCRdb re-called the 5' RACE reads through MiXCR, storing one row per CDR3 protein. Among about 330,000 distinct CDR3 sequences listed, 7.5% to 9% were seen once. Sample: blood, either unsorted or a sorted T cell fraction (not recorded which). The source is a male donor with ankylosing spondylitis. CDR3s include the opening cysteine and the closing phenylalanine or tryptophan. The D gene is left open where the match is weak. Only part of the rows carry a size: once, few, many, or a class if the clone is expanded.

d_gene	v_gene	j_gene	abundance	len	CDR3aa	CDR3nt
TRBD1	TRBV4-3	TRBJ2-3	few	15	CASSQEQGETDTQYF	TGCGCCAGCAGCCAAGAACAGGGGGAAACCGATACGCAGTATTTT
NA	TRBV7-2	TRBJ1-6	many	12	CASSIDNSPLHF	TGTGCCAGCAGCATCGATAATTCACCCCTCCACTTT
NA	TRBV28	TRBJ1-1	NA	15	CASSSPRETGVEAFF	TGTGCCAGCAGTTCGCCCCGTGAGACAGGCGTTGAAGCTTTCTTT
NA	TRBV29-1	TRBJ2-6	many	14	CSVEVSSGANVLTF	TGCAGCGTTGAGGTGTCATCTGGGGCCAACGTCCTGACTTTC
TRBD1	TRBV5-1	TRBJ2-7	many	14	CASSLGTGVNEQYF	TGCGCCAGCAGCTTGGGGACAGGGGTGAACGAGCAGTACTTC
TRBD2	TRBV7-2	TRBJ2-3	many	17	CASSLSGTSGSSDTQYF	TGTGCCAGCAGCTTATCGGGGACTAGCGGGAGTTCGGATACGCAGTATTTT
TRBD2	TRBV18	TRBJ2-7	NA	13	CASSFERGGEQYF	TGTGCCAGCTCCTTCGAGCGGGGAGGTGAGCAGTACTTC
TRBD2	TRBV5-1	TRBJ2-7	few	14	CASSKLAENLEQYF	TGCGCCAGCAGCAAACTAGCGGAGAACCTCGAGCAGTACTTC
NA	TRBV7-2	TRBJ1-1	NA	15	CASSWRQPTNTEAFF	TGTGCCAGCAGCTGGAGACAGCCGACGAACACTGAAGCTTTCTTT
NA	TRBV29-1	TRBJ2-2	few	13	CSVENAYTGELFF	TGCAGCGTTGAAAATGCGTACACCGGGGAGCTGTTTTTT
NA	TRBV6-5	TRBJ2-1	few	14	CASSYPGSYNEQFF	TGTGCCAGCAGTTACCCGGGCTCCTACAATGAGCAGTTCTTC
TRBD2	TRBV10-3	TRBJ2-1	NA	13	CAIVRGGYNEQFF	TGTGCCATCGTGCGCGGGGGCTACAATGAGCAGTTCTTC
NA	TRBV27	TRBJ2-1	NA	15	CASSFTGGRHNEQFF	TGTGCCAGCAGTTTCACGGGGGGCCGACACAATGAGCAGTTCTTC
NA	TRBV27	TRBJ1-2	NA	12	CAREGVNYGYTF	TGTGCCAGGGAGGGGGTCAACTATGGCTACACCTTC
TRBD2	TRBV5-6	TRBJ2-7	few	16	CASSPLRSGSFYEQYF	TGTGCCAGCAGCCCCCTTAGGAGCGGGAGCTTTTACGAGCAGTACTTC
NA	TRBV21-1	TRBJ2-3	NA	17	CASSKGPLAGVSDTQYF	TGTGCCAGCAGCAAAGGCCCGCTAGCGGGAGTCTCAGATACGCAGTATTTT
NA	TRBV20-1	TRBJ1-2	few	16	CSANARPAEMRYGYTF	TGCAGTGCTAATGCGAGACCCGCAGAGATGAGATATGGCTACACCTTC
TRBD2	TRBV10-2	TRBJ2-7	NA	16	CASSELTTGGPHEQYF	TGCGCCAGCAGCGAGTTAACAACGGGAGGGCCTCACGAGCAGTACTTC
TRBD2	TRBV12-3/TRBV12-4	TRBJ2-5	few	18	CASSFGARGRGAGETQYF	TGTGCCAGCAGTTTTGGGGCCCGGGGGCGGGGGGCTGGAGAGACCCAGTACTTC